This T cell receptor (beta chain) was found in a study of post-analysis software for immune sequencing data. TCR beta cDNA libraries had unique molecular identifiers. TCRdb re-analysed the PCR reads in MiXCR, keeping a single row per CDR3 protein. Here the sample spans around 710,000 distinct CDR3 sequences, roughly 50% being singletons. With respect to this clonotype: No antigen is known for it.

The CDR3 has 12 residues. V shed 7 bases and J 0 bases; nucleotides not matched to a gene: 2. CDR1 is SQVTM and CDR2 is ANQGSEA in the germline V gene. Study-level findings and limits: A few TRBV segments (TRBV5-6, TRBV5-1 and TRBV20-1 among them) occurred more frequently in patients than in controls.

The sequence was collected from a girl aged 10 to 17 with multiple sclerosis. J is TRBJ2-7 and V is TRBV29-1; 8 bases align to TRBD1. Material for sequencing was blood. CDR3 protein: CSGTGPSYEQYF. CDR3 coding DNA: TGCAGCGGGACAGGGCCCTCCTACGAGCAGTACTTC.